This T cell receptor (beta chain) was recorded in a study of glioma-infiltrating T cells. Study-wide points: Only very few CDR3 sequences appeared in both tissue and blood. Non-neoplastic patients had below-expected tissue-blood divergence, while all gliomas exceeded expectation.

Germline assignment: CDR1 LGHNA and CDR2 YNFKEQ. The CDR3 has 15 amino acids. V dropped 0 bases and J dropped 11 bases, with 17 bases sitting between them. As for this clonotype: Its antigen remains unknown.

The iRepertoire nested amplicon-rescue multiplex PCR amplified TCR alpha and beta CDR3s from RNA. MiXCR, applied by TCRdb to the multiplex PCR reads, yields one record per CDR3 protein. The sample includes 160,000 or so distinct CDR3 sequences, roughly 45% seen only once; the top ten take around 5%. V is TRBV4-2 and J is TRBJ1-5; perhaps TRBD1 as D (5 bases). Sequencing was done on a sample of glioma tissue, nonneoplastic brain tissue, or PBMCs (not recorded which). The TCR was taken from a human donor with low-grade glioma or glioblastoma, undergoing nonglioma brain surgery, or in good health (not recorded which). CDR3 in DNA: TGTGCCAGCAGCCAAGATGCGAAGGGGACGCAAGCCCAGCATTTT. As protein: CASSQDAKGTQAQHF.